The 5 T cell receptor beta chains in this list originate from one sample, sequenced in a study of shared clonotypes between healthy human individuals. Sequencing was performed with immunoSEQ multiplex PCR; in TCRdb, only in-frame clones are kept and a portion is missing. The repertoire holds nearly 750,000 clones, with 72% as singletons. Sequencing used memory CD4+ T cells sorted from blood. The subset: CD45RA-negative fraction. These receptors were taken from a woman aged 25 to 45 in good health.

The rearrangement uses TRBV7-2 and TRBJ2-7; 12 bases fit TRBD2. Germline trimming cut 4 bases from V and 6 bases from J; bases unmatched to any gene: 7. The CDR3 sequence is 15 residues long. Looked up from germline, CDR1 is SGHTA and CDR2 is FQGNSA. CDR3 coding DNA: TGTGCCAGCAGCTCCAGGACTAGCGGGATCCGCGAGCAGTACTTC. It yields the protein CASSSRTSGIREQYF.

V is TRBV5-1 and J is TRBJ2-6, with a weak D call TRBD2 (5 bases). With 4 bases removed from V and 1 base from J, the gap between germline ends came to 12 bases. The CDR3 sequence is 16 residues long. Germline V gene sequence: CDR1 SGHRS, CDR2 YFSETQ. CDR3 loop: CASSPPGISGANVLTF. For the CDR3, the DNA is TGCGCCAGCAGCCCCCCGGGGATTTCTGGGGCCAACGTCCTGACTTTC.

This clone came up a few times. The chain links TRBV28 to TRBJ1-2; D is possibly TRBD1 (5 bases). The V and J ends lost 4 bases and 7 bases respectively, with 16 bases between them. This CDR3 has 14 residues. Looked up from germline, CDR1 is MDHEN and CDR2 is SYDVKM. CDR3 DNA: TGTGCCAGCAGTTGGGGGACCCCCTCTTCTGGCTACACCTTC. Translated, it gives CASSWGTPSSGYTF.

The rearrangement joins TRBV7-9 to TRBJ1-2; TRBD1 matches 7 bases. This CDR3 has 12 amino acids. V trimming: 4 bases; J trimming: 7 bases; junction bases outside the gene matches: 3. Germline assignment: CDR1 SEHNR and CDR2 FQNEAQ (reference sequence). The chain's CDR3 is CASSSRGLGYTF. The DNA of the CDR3 is TGTGCCAGCAGCTCGAGGGGGCTTGGCTACACCTTC.

The CDR3 reads CASSPPGAAGNTIYF. In DNA form, the CDR3 reads TGTGCCAGCTCACCACCGGGGGCGGCTGGAAACACCATATATTTT. The V gene is TRBV18, the J gene TRBJ1-3, with D perhaps TRBD1 (6 bases). Germline-derived CDR1 and CDR2 are KGHSH and LQKENI. The V and J ends lost 0 bases and 2 bases respectively, with 8 bases between them. This CDR3 is 15 amino acids long.